This T cell receptor (beta chain) was sequenced during a study of blood T cell repertoires in COVID-19. Donors were grouped by their self-reported clinical history. Recovered status applied to Cohort 3 donors who had two consecutive negative PCRs. It also applied to those with clearance or with symptom resolution. This CDR3 is built from 17 residues. Trimming removed 3 bases at V and 2 bases at J, with 18 bases between. Germline loops: CDR1 SEHNR, CDR2 FQNEAQ (reference sequence). Per the original methods: Amplified reference gene primers provided the basis for estimating nucleated cell counts. Some clones are missing from TCRdb's copy, which holds only in-frame ones; the method was immunoSEQ multiplex PCR. That table furnishes V, J and clone size, whereas the DNA furnished D and trimming. The table lists about 320,000 clones, just over 85% of them singletons, with 10% in the top ten.

The rearrangement uses TRBV7-9 and TRBJ2-3, with D perhaps matching TRBD2 (5 bases). This TCR was recovered from a woman aged 18-29 years who had recovered from COVID-19. Material for sequencing was PBMCs or T cells enriched from blood (not recorded which). DNA for the CDR3: TGTGCCAGCAGCTTTAACGGGATTCAACTTTTCACAGATACGCAGTATTTT. Residues: CASSFNGIQLFTDTQYF.